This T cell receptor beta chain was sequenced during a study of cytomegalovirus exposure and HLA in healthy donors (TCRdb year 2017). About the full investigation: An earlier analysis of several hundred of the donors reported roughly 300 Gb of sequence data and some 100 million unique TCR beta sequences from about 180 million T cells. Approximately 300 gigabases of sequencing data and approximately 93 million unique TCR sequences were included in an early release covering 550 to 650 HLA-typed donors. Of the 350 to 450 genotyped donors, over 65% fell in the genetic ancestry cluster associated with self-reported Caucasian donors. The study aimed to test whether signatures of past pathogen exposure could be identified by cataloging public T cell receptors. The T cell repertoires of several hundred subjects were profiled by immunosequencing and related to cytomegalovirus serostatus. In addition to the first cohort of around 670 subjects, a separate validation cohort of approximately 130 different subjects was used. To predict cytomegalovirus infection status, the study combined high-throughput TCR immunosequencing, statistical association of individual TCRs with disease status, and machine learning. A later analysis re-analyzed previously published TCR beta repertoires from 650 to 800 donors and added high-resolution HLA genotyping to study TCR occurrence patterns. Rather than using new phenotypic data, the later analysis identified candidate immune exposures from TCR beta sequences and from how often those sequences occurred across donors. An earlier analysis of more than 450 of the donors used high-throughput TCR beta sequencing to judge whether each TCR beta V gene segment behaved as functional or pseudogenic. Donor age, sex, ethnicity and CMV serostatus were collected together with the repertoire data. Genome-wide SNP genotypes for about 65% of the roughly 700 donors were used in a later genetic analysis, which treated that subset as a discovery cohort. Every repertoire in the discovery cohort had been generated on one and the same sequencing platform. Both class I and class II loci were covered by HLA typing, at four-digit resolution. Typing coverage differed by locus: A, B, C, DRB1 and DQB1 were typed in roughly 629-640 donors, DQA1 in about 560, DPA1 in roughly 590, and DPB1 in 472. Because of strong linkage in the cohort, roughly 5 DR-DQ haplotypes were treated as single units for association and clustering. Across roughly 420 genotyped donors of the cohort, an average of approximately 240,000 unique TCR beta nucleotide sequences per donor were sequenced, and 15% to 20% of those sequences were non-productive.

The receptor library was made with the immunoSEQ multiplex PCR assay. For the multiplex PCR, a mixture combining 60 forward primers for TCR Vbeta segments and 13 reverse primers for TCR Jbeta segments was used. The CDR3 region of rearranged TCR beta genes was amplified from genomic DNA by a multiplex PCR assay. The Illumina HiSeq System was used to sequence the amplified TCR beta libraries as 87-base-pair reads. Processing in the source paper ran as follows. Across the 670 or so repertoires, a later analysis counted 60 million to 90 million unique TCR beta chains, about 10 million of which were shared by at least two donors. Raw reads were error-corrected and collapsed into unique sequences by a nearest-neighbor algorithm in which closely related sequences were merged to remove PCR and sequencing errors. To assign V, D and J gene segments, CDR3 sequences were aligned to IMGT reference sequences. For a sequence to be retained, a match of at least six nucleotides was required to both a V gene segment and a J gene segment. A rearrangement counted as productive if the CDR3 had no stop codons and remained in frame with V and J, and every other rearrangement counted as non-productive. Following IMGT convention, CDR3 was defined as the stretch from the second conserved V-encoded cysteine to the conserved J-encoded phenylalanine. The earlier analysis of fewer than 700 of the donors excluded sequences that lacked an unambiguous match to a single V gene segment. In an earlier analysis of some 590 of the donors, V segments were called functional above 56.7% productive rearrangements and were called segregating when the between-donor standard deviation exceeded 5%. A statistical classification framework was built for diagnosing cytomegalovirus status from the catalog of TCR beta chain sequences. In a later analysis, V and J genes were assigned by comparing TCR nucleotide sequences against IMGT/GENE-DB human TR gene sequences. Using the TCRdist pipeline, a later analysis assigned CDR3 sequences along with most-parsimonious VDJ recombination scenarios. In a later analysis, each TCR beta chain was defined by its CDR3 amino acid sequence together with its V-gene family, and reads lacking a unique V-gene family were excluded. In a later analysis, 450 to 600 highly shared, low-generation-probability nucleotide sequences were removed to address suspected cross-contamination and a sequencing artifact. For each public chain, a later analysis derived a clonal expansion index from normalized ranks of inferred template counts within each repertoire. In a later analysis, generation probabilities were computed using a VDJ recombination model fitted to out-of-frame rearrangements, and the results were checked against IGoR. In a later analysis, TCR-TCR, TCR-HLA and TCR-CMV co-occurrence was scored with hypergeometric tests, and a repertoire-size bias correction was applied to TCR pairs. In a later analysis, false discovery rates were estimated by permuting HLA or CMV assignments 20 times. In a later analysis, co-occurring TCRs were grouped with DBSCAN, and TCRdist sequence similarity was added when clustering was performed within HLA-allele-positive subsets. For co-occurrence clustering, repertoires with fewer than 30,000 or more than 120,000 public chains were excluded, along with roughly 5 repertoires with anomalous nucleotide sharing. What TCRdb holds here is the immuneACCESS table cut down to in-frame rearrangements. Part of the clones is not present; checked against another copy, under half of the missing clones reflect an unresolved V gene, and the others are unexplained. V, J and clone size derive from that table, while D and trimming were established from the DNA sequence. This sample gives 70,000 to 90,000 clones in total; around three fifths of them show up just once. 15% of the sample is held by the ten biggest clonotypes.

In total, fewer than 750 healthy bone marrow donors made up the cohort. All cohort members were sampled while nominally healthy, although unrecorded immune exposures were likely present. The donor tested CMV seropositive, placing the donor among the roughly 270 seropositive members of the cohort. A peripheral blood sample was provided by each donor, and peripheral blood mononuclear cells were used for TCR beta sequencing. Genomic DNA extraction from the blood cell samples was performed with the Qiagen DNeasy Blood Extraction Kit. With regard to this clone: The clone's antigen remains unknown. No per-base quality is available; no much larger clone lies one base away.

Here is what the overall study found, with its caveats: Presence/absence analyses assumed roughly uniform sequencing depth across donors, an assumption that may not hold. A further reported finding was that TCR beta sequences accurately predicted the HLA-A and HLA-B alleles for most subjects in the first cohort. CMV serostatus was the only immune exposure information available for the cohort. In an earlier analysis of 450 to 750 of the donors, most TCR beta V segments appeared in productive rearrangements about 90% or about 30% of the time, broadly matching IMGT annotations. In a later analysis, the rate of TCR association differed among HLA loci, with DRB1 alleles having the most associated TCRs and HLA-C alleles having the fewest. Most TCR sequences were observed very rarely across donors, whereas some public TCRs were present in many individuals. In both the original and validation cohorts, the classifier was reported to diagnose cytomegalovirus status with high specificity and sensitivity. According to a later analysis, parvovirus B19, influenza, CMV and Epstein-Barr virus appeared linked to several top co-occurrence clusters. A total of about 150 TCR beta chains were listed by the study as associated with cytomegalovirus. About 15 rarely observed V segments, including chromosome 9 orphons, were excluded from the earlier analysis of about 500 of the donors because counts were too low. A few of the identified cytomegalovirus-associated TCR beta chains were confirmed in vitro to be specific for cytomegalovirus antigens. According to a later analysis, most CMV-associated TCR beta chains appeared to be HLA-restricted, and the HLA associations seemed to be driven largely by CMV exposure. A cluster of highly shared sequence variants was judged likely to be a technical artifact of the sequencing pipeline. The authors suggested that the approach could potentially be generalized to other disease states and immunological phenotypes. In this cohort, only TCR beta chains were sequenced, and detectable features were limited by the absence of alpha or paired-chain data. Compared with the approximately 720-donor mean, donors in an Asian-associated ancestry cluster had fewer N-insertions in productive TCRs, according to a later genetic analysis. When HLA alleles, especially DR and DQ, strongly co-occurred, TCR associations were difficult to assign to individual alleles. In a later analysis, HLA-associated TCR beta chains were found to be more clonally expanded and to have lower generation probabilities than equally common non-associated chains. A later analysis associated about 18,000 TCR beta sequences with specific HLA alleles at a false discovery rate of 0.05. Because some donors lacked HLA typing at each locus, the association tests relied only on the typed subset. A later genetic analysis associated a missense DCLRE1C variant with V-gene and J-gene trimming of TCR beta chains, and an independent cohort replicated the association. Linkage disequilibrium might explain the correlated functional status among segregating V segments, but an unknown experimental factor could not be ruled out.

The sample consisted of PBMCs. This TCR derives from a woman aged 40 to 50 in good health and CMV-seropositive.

For the CDR3, the sequence is CASSEDRGQGYTF. The DNA reads TGTGCCAGCAGTGAGGACAGGGGGCAGGGCTACACCTTC. The chain links TRBV6-1 with TRBJ1-2; TRBD1 lines up with 11 middle nucleotides. The germline V gene provides CDR1 MNHNS and CDR2 SASEGT. Including cysteine and phenylalanine, the CDR3 has 13 amino acids. Just CDR3 DNA is preserved here, 39 bases in frame from base 1. At the junction V is shortened by 3 bases and J by 8 bases; bases outside the gene matches: 2.